Below, one T cell receptor (beta chain) is given with its context. There is no known antigen for this receptor. No base quality values were provided; no much bigger clone lies one nucleotide off. No immune events such as infections were documented for the healthy donors during the collection period. Blood repertoires from healthy donors were used as a training cohort for calibrating time-dependent variance in a beta-binomial model of differential abundance of T-cell clones. There were roughly 10 healthy donors in the training cohort, of whom 3 were female and 7 were male. On average the donors were around 39 years old, and their ages spanned about 29 to 65 years. Obtained from a commercial supplier, whole blood was collected from each healthy donor at three time points set around two weeks apart. Genomic DNA was extracted from unsorted whole blood for immunosequencing. This specimen belongs to a study of identifying expanded T cells in peripheral blood (dated by TCRdb to about 2019). Concerning the study at large: Separate aliquots of the same genomic DNA pool were sequenced to produce technical replicates, and four replicates were compared in pairs.

Study-wide findings and limitations: Across all healthy-donor time intervals, the beta-binomial model significantly cut both the number of clones called differentially abundant and the false-positive rate. The authors expected that over much longer intervals, such as months to years, biological variance in healthy repertoires might increase even further. For all healthy donors, the variance in clone template counts between two-week samples rose significantly as total template count increased. Around 1.3 differentially abundant clones were flagged by the binomial model between technical replicates, whereas about 15 and 19 were flagged over approximately two weeks and four weeks, respectively.

CDR1 and CDR2, looked up from the germline V gene, are MDHEN and SYDVKM. The CDR3 runs 17 amino acids, cysteine and phenylalanine included. CDR3 DNA is the only sequence kept; it has 51 bases, read in frame from the first base. Trimming accounts for 4 bases at V and 2 bases at J, while the number of junction bases matched to no gene is 9. The immunoSEQ Assay, which relies on bias-controlled multiplex PCR amplification of genomic DNA, was used to profile TCRbeta CDR3 regions. As for the original processing: To quantify the absolute abundance of each unique TCRbeta CDR3 region, the sequences were collapsed and filtered. Differential abundance was assessed using a binomial (Fisher-equivalent) model and a beta-binomial model in which time-dependent variance fitted from healthy donors was added. Any clone with fewer than 5 combined templates was excluded, and a clone was called differentially abundant if its Benjamini-Hochberg FDR was below 0.01. The form v = (b*log(k)+a)^2 was used to model beta-binomial variance as a function of total template count across the two samples. Drawn from immuneACCESS, this table holds only the in-frame rearrangements with V and J called that TCRdb kept. Clones are partly lost; checked studies trace under half to an unresolved V gene and leave the rest unexplained. That table gives V, J and clone size, and the DNA gave D and trimming. In all, the sample holds 81,000 or so clones, and 84% of those were seen once. About 19% of the sample lies in the top ten.

The receptor's source is a person between 18 and 75 years old in good health. This receptor chain uses TRBV28 and TRBJ1-5; the junction holds 9 bases that match TRBD1. The sequenced sample consisted of blood. Here is the DNA: TGTGCCAGCAGTTCGGGACAGGGCATGGGAGGCAATCAGCCCCAGCATTTT. It translates as CASSSGQGMGGNQPQHF.